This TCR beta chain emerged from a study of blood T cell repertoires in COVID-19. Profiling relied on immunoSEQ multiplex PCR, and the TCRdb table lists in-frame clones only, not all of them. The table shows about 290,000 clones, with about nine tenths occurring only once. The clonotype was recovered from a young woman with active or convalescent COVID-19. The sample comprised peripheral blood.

The CDR3 protein is CATSVARDRESSYNSPLHF. The DNA for the CDR3 is TGTGCCACCAGTGTTGCCCGGGACAGGGAAAGCTCCTATAATTCACCCCTCCACTTT. V and J are TRBV24-1 and TRBJ1-6; 9 nucleotides match TRBD1. Germline assignment: CDR1 KGHDR and CDR2 SFDVKD. CDR3 size: 19 residues. Losses at the gene ends were 5 bases for V and 0 bases for J; bases not matched to a gene: 10.